A single sample gave rise to the 29 T cell receptor beta chains below, sequenced in a study of blood T cells in healthy people across ages. Primed by a sample-barcoded 5' primer and a J-beta primer mix, a second PCR proceeded for 7 to 11 cycles. TCRdb ran MiXCR on the 5' RACE reads and lists one entry per CDR3 protein. The sample includes about 1.6 million distinct CDR3 sequences, about 35% of them seen just once. Specimen: blood. The origin of the receptors is a young woman in good health.

This clonotype was recorded a few times. CDR3 in DNA: TGTGCCATCAGTGAGTCGAGGACTAGTCAGGGATACGAGCAGTACTTC. This gives the protein CAISESRTSQGYEQYF. The J gene is TRBJ2-7, the V gene TRBV10-3; 7 bases map to TRBD2. Germline V gives CDR1 ENHRY, CDR2 SYGVKD. The V and J ends lost 0 bases and 4 bases, in that order; junction bases with no gene match: 9. CDR3 length equals 16 residues.

This sequence joins TRBV6-1 and TRBJ2-3; either TRBD1 or TRBD2 may fit D (5 bases each). Germline V CDR1 and CDR2: MNHNS, SASEGT. This CDR3 has 16 amino acids. Trimming left V 5 bases short and J 0 bases short, with 15 bases between. CDR3 amino acids: CASSFPRGLSTDTQYF. In nucleotides, the CDR3 is TGTGCCAGCAGTTTCCCTCGGGGCCTCAGCACAGATACGCAGTATTTT.

Only a few counts were recorded for this clonotype. V is TRBV10-3 and J is TRBJ2-7; 7 positions match TRBD2. Germline CDR1 and CDR2: ENHRY and SYGVKD. Losses at the gene ends were 8 bases for V and 5 bases for J; bases not matched to a gene: 6. The CDR3 loop spans 12 amino acids. CDR3: CAIAARGDEQYF. The CDR3 DNA is TGTGCCATCGCGGCCCGGGGGGACGAGCAGTACTTC.

This clonotype turned up a few times. The CDR3 coding sequence is TGTGCCAGCAGCCTCGAACTAGCGGGAGGGCCGTTATTCACAGATACGCAGTATTTT. This sequence encodes CASSLELAGGPLFTDTQYF. This chain joins TRBV11-2 and TRBJ2-3; 13 bases agree with TRBD2. The ends lost 5 bases at V and 2 bases at J; junction bases unmatched: 13. This CDR3 comprises 19 residues. Germline V lookup: CDR1 SGHAT, CDR2 FQNNGV.

Many counts were recorded for this clonotype. The V gene is TRBV29-1, the J gene TRBJ2-7; the match to TRBD2 covers 7 bases. Germline-derived CDR1 and CDR2 are SQVTM and ANQGSEA. V gave up 6 bases and J gave up 3 bases; unmatched junction bases: 8. CDR3 length: 13 amino acids. CDR3 sequence: CSVTSGENYEQYF. CDR3 bases: TGCAGCGTGACCAGCGGGGAAAACTACGAGCAGTACTTC.

The V and J genes are TRBV27 and TRBJ2-4; no clear D. The closer fit of TRBJ2-7 to the DNA end suggests the J call may be wrong. The germline gives CDR1 MNHEY, CDR2 SMNVEV (reference sequence). The CDR3 consists of 15 residues. The CDR3 loop is CASSLSAQVSYEQYF. The CDR3 DNA reads as TGTGCCAGCAGTTTATCCGCTCAGGTTAGCTACGAGCAGTACTTC.

The chain couples TRBV28 to TRBJ1-6; unclear D gene. The CDR3 is 15 residues long. Trimming cost V 8 bases and J 9 bases, with 20 bases left between them. Germline V gene lookup returns CDR1 MDHEN and CDR2 SYDVKM. For the CDR3, the DNA is TGTGCCAGCCAACCCCGACTGCGTCGTAGTTCACCCCTCCACTTT. Protein product: CASQPRLRRSSPLHF.

The chain combines TRBV12-5 with TRBJ2-7; 12 bases map to TRBD2. Germline CDR1 reads LGHNT; CDR2 reads FRNRAP. V lost 1 base to trimming and J lost 4 bases; unmatched junction nucleotides: 5. This CDR3 contains 16 residues. The CDR3 DNA reads TGTGCTAGTGGTTTGGCCACTAGCGGGAGGATGTACGAGCAGTACTTC. Its translation: CASGLATSGRMYEQYF.

This clonotype was counted only a few times. The chain combines TRBV7-9 with TRBJ1-2; tentatively, D is TRBD1 (6 bases). The germline V and J ends were trimmed by 5 bases and 8 bases, with 12 bases remaining between them. CDR1 is SEHNR, CDR2 FQNEAQ, per germline (reference sequence). This CDR3 has 12 residues. The DNA of the CDR3 is TGTGCCAGCAGCGGAGGCGGGGGCGGCTACACCTTC. Amino acids: CASSGGGGGYTF.

The chain combines TRBV29-1 with TRBJ2-1; 7 positions agree with TRBD2. Trimming at V came to 2 bases and at J to 6 bases, leaving 4 bases not matched to a gene. The length of the CDR3 is 13 residues. The germline V gene encodes CDR1 SQVTM and CDR2 ANQGSEA. CDR3 nucleotide sequence: TGCAGCGTTGAATTGGCTAGCGGCAATGAGCAGTTCTTC. This sequence encodes CSVELASGNEQFF.

This clonotype was detected only a few times. The chain carries TRBV15 and TRBJ2-1; TRBD2 matches at 8 bases. The CDR3 extends over 13 amino acids. Unmatched junction bases numbered 4, after V lost 3 bases and J lost 9 bases. From germline, CDR1 is LNHNV and CDR2 YYDKDF (reference sequence). The CDR3 region is CATSSRGGVEQFF. CDR3 sequence (DNA): TGTGCCACCAGCAGTCGGGGGGGGGTTGAGCAGTTCTTC.

As concerns this clonotype: This may be a read error: a much more frequent sequence differs by one nucleotide. This rearrangement joins TRBV29-1 to TRBJ2-6, with a weak D call TRBD2 (6 bases). There are 16 residues in the CDR3. Germline CDR1 SQVTM, CDR2 ANQGSEA. The DNA for the CDR3 is TGCAGCGTCCGGGACTTCGAAGGTTCTGGGGCCAACGTCCGGACTTTC. Translation gives CSVRDFEGSGANVRTF.

The chain links TRBV28 to TRBJ2-3; 10 bases are shared with TRBD2. Germline V CDR1 and CDR2: MDHEN, SYDVKM. This CDR3 is 16 amino acids long. The trim removed 5 bases at V and 3 bases at J, leaving 8 bases unmatched. CDR3 in DNA: TGTGCCAGCAGTCCCCAGGCTAGCGGGGGTACAGATACGCAGTATTTT. This sequence encodes CASSPQASGGTDTQYF.

In the case of this clonotype: Possible read error: a much larger clone is one base away. The chain uses TRBV18 and TRBJ2-7, with unresolved D. This CDR3 is built from 11 residues. V lost 3 bases, J lost 6 bases, and 6 bases lay in between. Germline CDR1 reads KGHSH; CDR2 reads LQKENI. CDR3 loop: CASSPDCEQYF. In DNA form, the CDR3 reads TGTGCCAGCTCACCTGACTGCGAGCAGTACTTC. Full variable domain (outside the CDR3, taken from reference TRBV18 and TRBJ2-7): NAGVMQNPRHLVRRRGQEARLRCSPMKGHSHVYWYRQLPEEGLKFMVYLQKENIIDESGMPKERFSAEFPKEGPSILRIQQVVRGDSAAYFCASSPDCEQYFGPGTRLTVT.

The chain uses TRBV5-1 and TRBJ1-2, with D maybe TRBD1 (5 bases). Looked up from germline, CDR1 is SGHRS and CDR2 is YFSETQ. Deletions cut 0 bases from V and 4 bases from J, with 13 bases between. The CDR3 has 15 amino acids. The CDR3 coding sequence is TGCGCCAGCAGCTTGGCCTCAGGGATCACCTATGGCTACACCTTC. This codes for CASSLASGITYGYTF.

The chain uses TRBV6-6 and TRBJ1-5; 7 nucleotides align to TRBD1. V lost 6 bases to trimming and J lost 2 bases; unmatched junction nucleotides: 4. The CDR3 sequence is 14 residues long. Germline V CDR1 and CDR2: MNHNY, SVGAGI (reference sequence). CDR3 sequence: CASRRDSGNQPQHF. DNA for the CDR3: TGTGCCAGCAGACGGGACAGCGGCAATCAGCCCCAGCATTTT.

The chain has TRBV30 and TRBJ2-1; maybe TRBD1 (5 bases). Germline V gene lookup returns CDR1 GTSNPN and CDR2 SVGIG (reference sequence). This CDR3 is built from 15 residues. V was cut by 0 bases and J by 2 bases, with 11 bases left in between. CDR3 protein: CAWSVGPKPYNEQFF. In DNA, the CDR3 is TGTGCCTGGAGTGTGGGGCCGAAGCCCTACAATGAGCAGTTCTTC.

The sample holds a few counts of this clonotype. The V gene is TRBV6-1, the J gene TRBJ1-2; D remains ambiguous. Germline V lookup: CDR1 MNHNS, CDR2 SASEGT. The CDR3 covers 12 residues. The CDR3 protein is CVAAQAYYGYTF. DNA of the CDR3: TGTGTCGCCGCGCAGGCTTACTATGGCTACACCTTC.

This clonotype was observed a few times. The V and J genes are TRBV11-2 and TRBJ2-1; possibly TRBD2 for D (7 bases). From germline, CDR1 is SGHAT and CDR2 FQNNGV. The CDR3 contains 16 residues. The V gene lost 1 base and the J gene lost 3 bases, with 13 bases spanning the gap. The CDR3 is CASSLVVGGHYNEQFF. CDR3 in DNA: TGTGCCAGCAGCTTAGTGGTGGGGGGGCACTACAATGAGCAGTTCTTC.

There are a few counts of this clonotype. V gene TRBV12-3 or TRBV12-4 combines with J gene TRBJ2-3; D is perhaps TRBD1 (6 bases). This CDR3 comprises 14 residues. Deletions cut 6 bases from V and 4 bases from J, with 14 bases between. The CDR3 is CASSPGHSPDTQYF. CDR3 DNA: TGTGCCAGCAGCCCGGGACACTCCCCAGATACGCAGTATTTT.

A few counts support this clonotype. The germline gene is not matched at one end of the junction; a read error may be the cause. The genes are TRBV5-1 and TRBJ2-1, with D perhaps matching TRBD1 (6 bases). The V gene's germline CDR1 is SGHRS and CDR2 YFSETQ. This CDR3 is built from 15 residues. CDR3 amino acids: CASRSQGERINERFF. Here the CDR3 DNA reads TGCGCCAGCAGATCACAGGGAGAGAGGATCAATGAGCGGTTCTTC. Supplemented by reference TRBV5-1 and TRBJ2-1, the full variable domain reads KAGVTQTPRYLIKTRGQQVTLSCSPISGHRSVSWYQQTPGQGLQFLFEYFSETQRNKGNFPGRFSGRQFSNSRSEMNVSTLELGDSALYLCASRSQGERINERFFGPGTRLTVL.

This chain uses TRBV12-3 or TRBV12-4 with TRBJ1-2; D is unresolved. The CDR3 has 18 residues. V lost 6 bases and J lost 5, with 28 bases in between. The CDR3 region is CASSQLSPGERDGYGYTF. CDR3 nucleotide sequence: TGTGCCAGCAGCCAATTGTCACCCGGGGAGAGAGATGGGTATGGCTACACCTTC.

This chain joins TRBV27 and TRBJ2-7; TRBD2 agrees at 9 bases. This CDR3 contains 18 residues. J was trimmed by 1 base and V by 0 bases; bases with no gene match: 10. Germline CDR1 is MNHEY and CDR2 is SMNVEV (reference sequence). The CDR3 loop is CASSLSLGGLAGSYEQYF. The CDR3 DNA follows: TGTGCCAGCAGTTTATCGTTAGGTGGTCTAGCGGGATCCTACGAGCAGTACTTC.

This chain joins TRBV5-1 and TRBJ1-2; D ambiguous. CDR3 length: 15 amino acids. V was clipped by 0 bases and J by 5 bases, with 14 bases between them. Germline lookup yields CDR1 SGHRS and CDR2 YFSETQ. CDR3 nucleotides: TGCGCCAGCAGCTTGGGGACGGACGAACCATATGGCTACACCTTC. Amino acid sequence: CASSLGTDEPYGYTF.

This clonotype came up a few times. The CDR3 loop reads CASSQPGGTNTEAFF. As DNA, the CDR3 is TGCGCCAGCAGCCAACCAGGGGGAACCAACACTGAAGCTTTCTTT. V usage is TRBV4-1 and J usage is TRBJ1-1, with 7 positions matching TRBD1. The CDR3 has 15 amino acids. Germline loops: CDR1 MGHRA, CDR2 YSYEKL. Germline trimming cut 2 bases from V and 2 bases from J; bases unmatched to any gene: 5.

The V gene is TRBV27, the J gene TRBJ2-5; TRBD1 matches at 8 bases. The last part of the DNA fits TRBJ2-7 better; the J call may be wrong. The V gene's germline CDR1 is MNHEY and CDR2 SMNVEV (reference sequence). There are 16 residues in the CDR3. The CDR3 loop reads CASRRGEDRVFYEQYF. DNA for the CDR3: TGTGCCAGCAGACGCGGAGAGGACAGGGTTTTCTACGAGCAGTACTTC.

This clonotype turned up a few times. V is TRBV7-9 and J is TRBJ2-1; D not certain. The CDR3 runs to 12 residues. V shed 2 bases and J shed 6 bases, with 5 bases lying between them. Germline CDR1 SEHNR, CDR2 FQNEAQ (reference sequence). The CDR3 region is CASSLHTNEQFF. CDR3 DNA: TGTGCCAGCAGCTTACATACCAATGAGCAGTTCTTC.

This clonotype has more than one count but fewer than ten. This rearrangement joins TRBV5-5 to TRBJ2-1; D unclear. Per the germline V gene, CDR1 is SGHKS and CDR2 is YYEKEE (reference sequence). V lost 3 bases and J 6 bases, leaving 16 bases between the germline ends. This CDR3 comprises 15 residues. CDR3 sequence: CASSSGRASGNEQFF. CDR3 coding DNA: TGTGCCAGCAGCTCTGGTCGGGCTAGTGGCAATGAGCAGTTCTTC.

This clonotype was observed a few times. The genes are TRBV20-1 and TRBJ2-7, with a possible D match to TRBD2 (5 bases). Germline CDR1 DFQATT, CDR2 SNEGSKA (reference sequence). Trimming stripped 0 bases from V and 5 bases from J, with 17 bases between. The CDR3 spans 15 residues. DNA for the CDR3: TGCAGTGCTAGAGATGCGGTGTTCGGGGTTAACGAGCAGTACTTC. It encodes CSARDAVFGVNEQYF.